This T cell receptor beta chain was retrieved from a study of T cell responses to AZD1222 COVID-19 vaccine. Study at large: Pooling was applied to second doses at about 4 or about 12 weeks.

With regard to this clone: Its antigen is currently unknown.

V shed 3 bases, J shed 1 base, and the junction held 11 bases outside the gene matches. CDR1 is LGHDT and CDR2 is YNNKEL in the germline V gene (reference sequence). The CDR3 runs 19 residues. Whole-study results and caveats: Baseline testing showed seropositivity in only a handful of AZD1222 recipients. There were mostly white British donors and more females than males, and clonal diversity was possibly underestimated. With two AZD1222 doses given, Spike-specific TCR breadth and depth both rose.

The protocol was immunoSEQ multiplex PCR, while the TCRdb copy is restricted to in-frame clones and leaves out a portion. The sample contains 85,000 to 100,000 clones, more than 90% of which appear only once. The TCR comes from an adult in good health. Here the sequenced sample was peripheral blood, taken on day 0 of AZD1222 vaccination. The V call is TRBV3-1 (or the pseudogene TRBV3-2), the J call TRBJ2-2; 10 nucleotides line up with TRBD2. CDR3 in amino acids: CASSHRLAGSSRNTGELFF. The CDR3 DNA is TGTGCCAGCAGCCACCGACTAGCGGGCAGTAGCCGGAACACCGGGGAGCTGTTTTTT.